This TCR beta chain stems from a study of T cells after yellow fever vaccination. Each CDR3 protein is one row after TCRdb ran MiXCR on the 5' RACE reads. The sample shows 150,000 or so distinct CDR3 sequences, approximately 6.7% of them seen only once. The CDR3 runs to 15 residues. Losses at the gene ends were 5 bases for V and 4 bases for J; bases not matched to a gene: 7. CDR1 SGHTA and CDR2 FQGTGA come from the germline V gene. There are many counts of this clonotype. V usage is TRBV7-3 and J usage is TRBJ2-1; 8 bases agree with TRBD1. The sequencing used CD4+ T cells sorted from PBMCs, collected less than 6 days after the first yellow fever vaccination. The TCR sequence derives from a man between 18 and 35 years old who received the YFV17D yellow fever vaccine. The CDR3 DNA follows: TGTGCCAGCAGCCTTTTGGGACAGGAGTACAATGAGCAGTTCTTC. This sequence encodes CASSLLGQEYNEQFF.